The 25 T cell receptor beta chains presented below share a single source sample, sequenced in a study of vaccination and CD4 T cells after COVID-19. These receptors have no known antigen. The Oncomine TCR Beta short-read assay was what sequenced the DNA obtained from cultured CD4+ T cells. TCRdb called the PCR reads again in MiXCR, with one record for every CDR3 protein. The profile shows about 25,000 distinct CDR3 sequences, roughly 71% of them singletons. Specified treatment: roughly 10-day PBMC culture with coronavirus spike peptide pools or control peptides (ViraFEST assay). Sample: CD4+ T cells from blood, cultured in vitro, taken after SARS-CoV-2 vaccination. The source of these receptors is a human donor who received a COVID-19 vaccine.

As to this clonotype: One junction end disagrees with the germline gene, perhaps due to a read error. The rearrangement uses TRBV5-4 and TRBJ2-5, with D possibly TRBD1 on 6 matching bases. This CDR3 comprises 14 residues. CDR1 and CDR2 from the germline V gene are SGHNT and YYREEE (reference sequence). The CDR3 reads CASRLGAPRETQYF. The CDR3 DNA sequence: TGTGCCAGCAGATTGGGGGCGCCCCGGGAGACCCAGTACTTC.

V and J are TRBV7-2 and TRBJ1-2, with 7 positions matching TRBD1. CDR3 length: 15 amino acids. Germline CDR1 SGHTA, CDR2 FQGNSA. V was clipped by 3 bases and J by 4 bases; unmatched bases: 8. CDR3 DNA: TGTGCCAGCAGCTTGGGGACAGCACCCCTCTATGGCTACACCTTC. This codes for CASSLGTAPLYGYTF. Variable domain in full (rest from reference TRBV7-2 and TRBJ1-2): GAGVSQSPSNKVTEKGKDVELRCDPISGHTALYWYRQSLGQGLEFLIYFQGNSAPDKSGLPSDRFSAERTGGSVSTLTIQRTQQEDSAVYLCASSLGTAPLYGYTFGSGTRLTVV.

This clonotype was detected a few times. The chain links TRBV20-1 to TRBJ1-1, with 7 bases identical to TRBD1. Trimming cost V 3 bases and J 3 bases; bases outside gene matches: 4. Germline assignment: CDR1 DFQATT and CDR2 SNEGSKA (reference sequence). The CDR3 loop spans 13 amino acids. The CDR3 reads CSASRQGDTEAFF. The CDR3 DNA reads as TGCAGTGCTAGTCGACAGGGCGACACTGAAGCTTTCTTT.

This sequence joins TRBV11-1 and TRBJ2-1; 11 bases map to TRBD2. Germline V gene data show CDR1 as SGHAT and CDR2 as FQDESV (reference sequence). The V gene end was trimmed by 3 bases and the J gene end by 0 bases; junction bases not matched to a gene: 13. This CDR3 comprises 20 residues. This CDR3 is CASSLADRLAGTNSYNEQFF. CDR3 DNA: TGTGCCAGCAGCTTGGCTGACCGACTAGCGGGGACCAACTCCTACAATGAGCAGTTCTTC. The full variable domain, in which reference TRBV11-1 and TRBJ2-1 provide the parts outside the CDR3, is EAEVAQSPRYKITEKSQAVAFWCDPISGHATLYWYRQILGQGPELLVQFQDESVVDDSQLPKDRFSAERLKGVDSTLKIQPAELGDSAMYLCASSLADRLAGTNSYNEQFFGPGTRLTVL.

This clonotype has a handful of counts. The chain carries TRBV20-1 and TRBJ1-2, with 7 bases matching TRBD1. V shed 6 bases, J shed 1 base, and the junction held 11 bases outside the gene matches. From germline, CDR1 is DFQATT and CDR2 SNEGSKA (reference sequence). The CDR3 sequence is 15 residues long. Here the CDR3 reads CSANTGTVGNYGYTF. For the CDR3, the DNA is TGCAGTGCCAATACTGGGACAGTGGGTAACTATGGCTACACCTTC.

Written as DNA, the CDR3 is TGTGCCAGCTCTCTTTTGAGGTCTAGCGGGGGGCCTACAGATACGCAGTATTTT. The encoded protein is CASSLLRSSGGPTDTQYF. The chain links TRBV18 to TRBJ2-3; 11 nucleotides match TRBD2. The germline CDR1 and CDR2 sequences are KGHSH and LQKENI. The junction had 14 bases not matched to a gene; V was cut back by 6 bases and J by 3 bases. This CDR3 comprises 18 residues.

This chain connects TRBV6-4 to TRBJ1-2; D remains unclear. CDR1 and CDR2 (germline): MRHNA, SNTAGT. The V end lost 4 bases, the J end lost 7 bases, and 7 bases lay between the germline ends. CDR3 size: 11 residues. The CDR3 bases are TGTGCCAGCAGTGGGGGTGCTGGCTACACCTTC. This encodes CASSGGAGYTF.

The V call is TRBV10-1, the J call TRBJ1-3, with D unclear. Per the germline V gene, CDR1 is WNHNN and CDR2 is SYGVQD (reference sequence). The CDR3 loop spans 13 amino acids. Trimming took off 0 bases at V and 4 bases at J, with 4 bases between the two ends. The CDR3 here is CASSESGGNTIYF. In DNA form, the CDR3 reads TGCGCCAGCAGTGAGTCGGGCGGAAACACCATATATTTT.

The rearrangement joins TRBV20-1 to TRBJ2-2, with D perhaps TRBD1 or TRBD2 (5 bases each). Trimming removed 3 bases at V and 7 bases at J, with 18 bases between. This CDR3 is built from 15 residues. Per the germline V gene, CDR1 is DFQATT and CDR2 is SNEGSKA (reference sequence). The chain's CDR3 is CSARGPQGIVGELFF. The DNA of the CDR3 is TGCAGTGCTAGGGGACCCCAGGGTATTGTCGGGGAGCTGTTTTTT.

In DNA, the CDR3 is TGTGCCACCAATCAGACAGGGAAATACGAGCAGTACTTC. Protein sequence: CATNQTGKYEQYF. The V call is TRBV24-1, the J call TRBJ2-7; 7 bases match TRBD1. Germline V gene lookup returns CDR1 KGHDR and CDR2 SFDVKD. V lost 8 bases and J lost 4; bases outside the gene matches: 7. CDR3 length equals 13 residues.

By share, this clonotype ranks as large. The rearrangement joins TRBV21-1 to TRBJ1-6. TRBV21-1 is deemed a pseudogene. The CDR3 has 15 amino acids. For the CDR3, the DNA is TGTGCCAGCAGCAAAGGGACCCTTTATAATTCACCCCTCCACTTT. Translated, it gives CASSKGTLYNSPLHF.

This clonotype was found a few times. V and J are TRBV30 and TRBJ1-2; no clear D gene. V was pared by 4 bases and J by 3 bases, with 12 bases between. Looked up from germline, CDR1 is GTSNPN and CDR2 is SVGIG (reference sequence). The CDR3 has 13 residues. CDR3 amino acids: CAWTVAAYYGYTF. CDR3 nucleotides: TGTGCCTGGACAGTCGCAGCCTACTATGGCTACACCTTC.

The V gene is TRBV12-3 or TRBV12-4, the J gene TRBJ2-5, with D maybe TRBD1 (6 bases). The CDR3 sequence is 16 residues long. Trimming took 4 bases from V and 2 from J, leaving 17 bases between them. The DNA of the CDR3 is TGTGCCAGCAGTTACCTGGGCCAGGGGTATCAAGAGACCCAGTACTTC. Protein product: CASSYLGQGYQETQYF.

V is TRBV20-1 and J is TRBJ1-5; perhaps TRBD1 as D (6 bases). V dropped 6 bases and J dropped 2 bases, with 14 bases sitting between them. Looked up from germline, CDR1 is DFQATT and CDR2 is SNEGSKA (reference sequence). CDR3 size: 14 residues. CDR3 DNA: TGCAGTGCCGCTAGGGGGTCGGGCAATCAGCCCCAGCATTTT. This gives the protein CSAARGSGNQPQHF.

The chain joins TRBV6-1 to TRBJ1-6; TRBD1 matches 11 bases. Germline values: CDR1 MNHNS, CDR2 SASEGT. This CDR3 has 15 residues. Losses at the gene ends were 7 bases for V and 8 bases for J; bases not matched to a gene: 7. The CDR3 here is CASTLRTGGYSPLHF. The CDR3 coding sequence is TGTGCCAGCACCCTAAGGACAGGGGGCTATTCACCCCTCCACTTT.

CDR3 region: CASSDLRDRGRPLHF. CDR3 DNA: TGTGCCAGCAGTGACCTCCGGGACAGGGGAAGACCCCTCCACTTT. The chain links TRBV2 to TRBJ1-6; TRBD1 matches at 10 bases. Trimming removed 3 bases from V and 12 bases from J; junction bases left unmatched: 8. Germline V lookup: CDR1 SNHLY, CDR2 FYNNEI. The CDR3 consists of 15 residues.

As for this clonotype: Lacking the conserved final phenylalanine or tryptophan, this CDR3 likely reflects a read error. The rearrangement joins TRBV20-1 to TRBJ2-1; 8 bases align to TRBD2. The CDR3 spans 15 residues. Germline V gene lookup returns CDR1 DFQATT and CDR2 SNEGSKA (reference sequence). With 4 bases clipped from V and 6 bases from J, the junction kept 11 bases outside the gene matches. CDR3 bases: TGCAGTGCTAAGAGCTGGGACGGGGGGGCCAATGAGCAGTTCATC. Protein sequence: CSAKSWDGGANEQFI.

This clonotype was counted between two and nine times. The junction shows a germline mismatch at one end, possibly a read error. This rearrangement joins TRBV12-3 or TRBV12-4 to TRBJ2-7; D uncertain. The CDR3 has 13 residues. The CDR3 loop is CASSSDVTYEQYF. CDR3 DNA sequence: TGTGCCAGCAGTTCGGACGTTACCTATGAGCAGTACTTC.

This chain joins TRBV9 and TRBJ2-5; 7 bases fit TRBD2. There are 16 residues in the CDR3. Germline V gives CDR1 SGDLS, CDR2 YYNGEE. Trimming removed 0 bases from V and 2 bases from J; junction bases left unmatched: 7. CDR3 region: CASSVGEGQGQETQYF. In DNA, the CDR3 is TGTGCCAGCAGCGTAGGGGAGGGTCAGGGACAAGAGACCCAGTACTTC.

The chain has TRBV6-1 and TRBJ2-1; perhaps TRBD2 as D (7 bases). V was shortened by 1 base and J by 2 bases, with 9 bases between the two germline ends. The germline gives CDR1 MNHNS, CDR2 SASEGT. The CDR3 length is 15 residues. The chain's CDR3 is CASSEDGGPYNEQFF. The CDR3 DNA reads TGTGCCAGCAGTGAAGACGGGGGGCCCTACAATGAGCAGTTCTTC.

V usage is TRBV2 and J usage is TRBJ1-2; 9 bases fit TRBD1. Trimming at V came to 5 bases and at J to 0 bases, leaving 4 bases not matched to a gene. The CDR3 contains 15 residues. Germline assignment: CDR1 SNHLY and CDR2 FYNNEI. CDR3 nucleotide sequence: TGTGCCAGCAGTCCCAGGACAGGGGCTAACTATGGCTACACCTTC. It yields the protein CASSPRTGANYGYTF.

The rearrangement joins TRBV19 to TRBJ1-3, with TRBD1 matching over 8 bases. Germline assignment: CDR1 LNHDA and CDR2 SQIVND (reference sequence). V lost 5 bases and J lost 2; bases outside the gene matches: 2. The length of the CDR3 is 14 residues. CDR3 residues: CASSRTGPGNTIYF. CDR3 sequence (DNA): TGTGCCAGTAGTCGGACAGGGCCTGGAAACACCATATATTTT. Variable domain in full (rest from reference TRBV19 and TRBJ1-3): DGGITQSPKYLFRKEGQNVTLSCEQNLNHDAMYWYRQDPGQGLRLIYYSQIVNDFQKGDIAEGYSVSREKKESFPLTVTSAQKNPTAFYLCASSRTGPGNTIYFGEGSWLTVV.

V usage is TRBV20-1 and J usage is TRBJ1-1; 9 nucleotides match TRBD1. This CDR3 is built from 13 residues. V shed 3 bases, J shed 5 bases, and the junction held 4 bases outside the gene matches. CDR1 is DFQATT, CDR2 SNEGSKA, per germline (reference sequence). As DNA, the CDR3 is TGCAGTGCTAGCGGGACAGGGATAACTGAAGCTTTCTTT. This translates into CSASGTGITEAFF.

The chain links TRBV11-3 to TRBJ2-7, with D unclear. CDR3 size: 13 residues. CDR1 and CDR2 from the germline V gene are SGHNT and YENEEA. Trimming left V 1 base short and J 4 bases short, with 8 bases between. CDR3 amino acids: CASSLASGYEQYF. The CDR3 bases are TGTGCCAGCAGCTTAGCCTCAGGTTACGAGCAGTACTTC.

The chain couples TRBV10-2 to TRBJ2-1; TRBD2 agrees at 10 bases. This CDR3 has 15 amino acids. The V and J ends lost 10 bases and 7 bases, in that order; junction bases with no gene match: 13. CDR1 and CDR2 from the germline V gene are WSHSY and SAAADI. CDR3 region: CATQALAGVINEQFF. The CDR3 DNA follows: TGCGCCACCCAGGCCCTAGCGGGGGTTATAAATGAGCAGTTCTTC.